The clone carrying this TCR beta chain was recorded a few times. These data originate in a study of beta chain features in type 1 diabetes. TCRB transcripts that were expressed got sequenced, as all of the isolated RNA had been reverse transcribed. Profiled with immunoSEQ multiplex PCR; TCRdb holds only in-frame clones, not every one. The profile shows about 220,000 clones, roughly 10% of them singletons. The TCR sequence derives from a young man in good health. Sequenced sample: central memory CD4+ T cells from blood.

CDR3: CASSFRDSRTDTQYF. CDR3 DNA sequence: TGTGCCAGCAGCTTCCGGGACAGCCGCACAGATACGCAGTATTTT. V is TRBV9 and J is TRBJ2-3; 7 bases are shared with TRBD1. Trimming removed 4 bases from V and 1 base from J; junction bases left unmatched: 6. The CDR3 spans 15 residues. The germline CDR1 and CDR2 sequences are SGDLS and YYNGEE.